What follows are 6 T cell receptor beta chains derived from one specimen sequenced in a study of blood T cell repertoires in COVID-19. Assay: immunoSEQ multiplex PCR; the TCRdb copy retains only in-frame clones and omits some. The data contain a few hundred thousand clones, around 88% of them seen just once; the ten biggest clones take up roughly 14%. The source material was PBMCs or T cells enriched from blood (not recorded which). Receptors were obtained from a woman aged 45-65 years with acute COVID-19.

The chain employs TRBV4-3 and TRBJ1-6; TRBD1 is a possible D gene (6 bases). The CDR3 runs 16 residues. V lost 3 bases, J lost 2 bases, and 11 bases lay in between. CDR1 and CDR2 from the germline V gene are LGHNA and YSLEER. CDR3 nucleotides: TGCGCCAGCAGCCATCTCAGGGGTCCCTATAATTCACCCCTCCACTTT. Amino acids: CASSHLRGPYNSPLHF.

For this clone: This same CDR3 is encoded by further DNA sequences in the sample. The CDR3 sequence: CASSLQGAGEKLFF. The CDR3 nucleotides are TGTGCCAGCAGTTTACAGGGGGCCGGGGAAAAACTGTTTTTT. This rearrangement joins TRBV28 to TRBJ1-4; 8 nucleotides match TRBD1. Germline loops: CDR1 MDHEN, CDR2 SYDVKM. There are 14 residues in the CDR3. J lost 8 bases, V lost 2 bases, and 4 bases had no gene match.

V usage is TRBV3-1 (or the pseudogene TRBV3-2) and J usage is TRBJ2-3; a weak D match, TRBD2 (5 bases). The CDR3 is 15 amino acids. Between the trimmed V and J ends, which lost 4 bases and 3 bases, there was a span of 14 bases. Per the germline V gene, CDR1 is LGHDT and CDR2 is YNNKEL (reference sequence). CDR3 in DNA: TGTGCCAGCAGCCGAGATCCGCCGGGGACAGATACGCAGTATTTT. This codes for CASSRDPPGTDTQYF.

This chain connects TRBV27 to TRBJ1-4, with 10 bases that match TRBD1. V lost 1 base and J lost 4; bases outside the gene matches: 12. Germline CDR1 reads MNHEY; CDR2 reads SMNVEV (reference sequence). The CDR3 is 19 residues long. Here the CDR3 reads CASSLFPPMTGGFNEKLFF. DNA of the CDR3: TGTGCCAGCAGTTTATTCCCTCCCATGACAGGGGGCTTTAATGAAAAACTGTTTTTT. Combining the CDR3 with reference TRBV27 and TRBJ1-4 gives the whole variable domain EAQVTQNPRYLITVTGKKLTVTCSQNMNHEYMSWYRQDPGLGLRQIYYSMNVEVTDKGDVPEGYKVSRKEKRNFPLILESPSPNQTSLYFCASSLFPPMTGGFNEKLFFGSGTQLSVL.

The chain combines TRBV7-9 with TRBJ1-1; TRBD1 agrees at 8 bases. CDR1 is SEHNR and CDR2 is FQNEAQ in the germline V gene (reference sequence). Unmatched junction bases numbered 4, after V lost 4 bases and J lost 3 bases. This CDR3 has 14 amino acids. The CDR3 sequence is CASSSTGVDTEAFF. As DNA, the CDR3 is TGTGCCAGCAGCTCGACAGGGGTGGACACTGAAGCTTTCTTT.

In this sample, this clone turned up a few times. The sample holds other DNA sequences that translate to the same CDR3. V usage is TRBV3-1 (or the pseudogene TRBV3-2) and J usage is TRBJ1-2; 7 bases match TRBD1. J was trimmed by 4 bases and V by 1 base; bases with no gene match: 6. The CDR3 totals 15 residues. Germline CDR1 LGHDT, CDR2 YNNKEL (reference sequence). The CDR3 loop is CASSQGGGRGYGYTF. The CDR3 bases are TGTGCCAGCAGCCAAGGAGGGGGCCGCGGCTATGGCTACACCTTC.